Listed here is a single T cell receptor beta chain. These data come from a study of radiation and T cells in renal cell carcinoma. Germline V gene lookup returns CDR1 SGHRS and CDR2 YFSETQ. Trimming removed 6 bases from V and 1 base from J, with 22 bases in between. The CDR3 covers 18 residues. Documented treatment: treatment-naive control, cytoreductive nephrectomy. TCRdb keeps only in-frame clones here, not all; method: immunoSEQ multiplex PCR. The sample lists more than 15,000 clones, about 61% occurring once. This TCR derives from a man aged 50 to 59 with renal cell carcinoma. The chain employs TRBV5-1 and TRBJ1-4; D may be TRBD1 (6 bases). The source was tumor tissue, collected from a patient whose treatment was nephrectomy without radiotherapy. CDR3: CASTGGFRGQQTNEKLFF. In DNA, the CDR3 is TGCGCCAGCACCGGTGGGTTTAGGGGACAACAAACTAATGAAAAACTGTTTTTT. The whole variable domain, remainder taken from reference TRBV5-1 and TRBJ1-4, is KAGVTQTPRYLIKTRGQQVTLSCSPISGHRSVSWYQQTPGQGLQFLFEYFSETQRNKGNFPGRFSGRQFSNSRSEMNVSTLELGDSALYLCASTGGFRGQQTNEKLFFGSGTQLSVL.